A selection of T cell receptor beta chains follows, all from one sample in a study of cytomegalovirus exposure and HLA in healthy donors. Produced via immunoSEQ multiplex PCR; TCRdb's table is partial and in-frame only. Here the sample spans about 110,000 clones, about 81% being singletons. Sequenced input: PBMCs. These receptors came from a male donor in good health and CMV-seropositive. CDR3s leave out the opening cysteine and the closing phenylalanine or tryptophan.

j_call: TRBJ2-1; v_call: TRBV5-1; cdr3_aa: ASSLGLAGVNEQF
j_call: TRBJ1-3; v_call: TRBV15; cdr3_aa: ATSRGDKVWRNTIY
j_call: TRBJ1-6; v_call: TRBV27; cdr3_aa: ASSLQANSPLH
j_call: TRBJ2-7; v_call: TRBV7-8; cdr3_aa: ASSPSNSYSYEQY
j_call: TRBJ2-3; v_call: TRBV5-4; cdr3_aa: ASSLRGSTDTQY
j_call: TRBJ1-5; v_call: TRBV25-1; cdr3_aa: ASSGQGNQPQH
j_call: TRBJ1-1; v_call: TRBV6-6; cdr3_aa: ASSRGQGARLGAF
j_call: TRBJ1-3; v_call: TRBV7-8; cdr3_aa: ASSFYGNTIY
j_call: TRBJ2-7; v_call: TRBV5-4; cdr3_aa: ASSLGQGSYEQY
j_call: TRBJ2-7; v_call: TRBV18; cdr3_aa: ASSYNLGTGSSYEQY
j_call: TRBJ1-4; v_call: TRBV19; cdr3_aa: ASSINAGEKLF
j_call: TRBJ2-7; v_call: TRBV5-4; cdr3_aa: ASSLASATYEQY
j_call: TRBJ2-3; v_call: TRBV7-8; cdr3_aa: ASSLVRFAESTDTQY
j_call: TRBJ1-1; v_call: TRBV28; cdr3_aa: ASEAWLRTEAF
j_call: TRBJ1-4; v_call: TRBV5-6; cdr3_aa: ASSVGQVLNEKLF
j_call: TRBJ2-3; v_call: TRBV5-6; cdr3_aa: ASSRGLAGISSTDTQY
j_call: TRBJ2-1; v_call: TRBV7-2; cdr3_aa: ASSPLGEQF
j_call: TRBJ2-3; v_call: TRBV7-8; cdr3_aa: ASSLTSASTDTQY
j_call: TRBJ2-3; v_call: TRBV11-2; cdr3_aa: ASSLGQGRSTDTQY
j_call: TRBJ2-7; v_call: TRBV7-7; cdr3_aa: ASSPGRGGGYEQY
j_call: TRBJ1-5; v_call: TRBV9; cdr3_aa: ASSAQADRGGNQPQH
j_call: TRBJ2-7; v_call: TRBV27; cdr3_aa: ASSSGTVLSDEQY
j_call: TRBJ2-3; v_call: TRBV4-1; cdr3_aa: ASSHRLASSTDTQY
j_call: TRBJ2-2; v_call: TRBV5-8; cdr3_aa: ASSLVALMNTGELF
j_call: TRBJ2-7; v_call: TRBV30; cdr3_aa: AWSGGPNSYEQY
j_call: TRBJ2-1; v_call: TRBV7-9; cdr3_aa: ASSRGQGALDEQF
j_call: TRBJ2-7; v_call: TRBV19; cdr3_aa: ASSIGLPGIYEQY
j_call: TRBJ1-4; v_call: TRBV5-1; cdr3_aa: ASSLGTRLLTNEKLF
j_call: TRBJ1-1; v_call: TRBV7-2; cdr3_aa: ASLPLNGGTEAF
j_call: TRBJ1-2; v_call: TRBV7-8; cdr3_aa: ASSQTGTNNYGYT
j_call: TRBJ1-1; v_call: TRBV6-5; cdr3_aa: ASSRHRDEAF
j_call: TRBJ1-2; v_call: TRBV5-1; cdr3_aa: ASSLSGGNYGYT
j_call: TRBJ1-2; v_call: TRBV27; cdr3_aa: ASWGQTMGYT
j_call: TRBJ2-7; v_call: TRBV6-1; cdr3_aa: ASSEGTGGFYEQY
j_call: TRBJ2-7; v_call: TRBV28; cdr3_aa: ASSTPQTDPYEQY
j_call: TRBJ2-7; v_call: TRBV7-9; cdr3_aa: ASGARGYEQY
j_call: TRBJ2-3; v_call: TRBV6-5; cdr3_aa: ASRDYTDTQY
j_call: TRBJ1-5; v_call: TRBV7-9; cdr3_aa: ASSLATGGGNQPQH
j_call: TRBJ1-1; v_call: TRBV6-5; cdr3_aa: ASSSRGGDTEAF
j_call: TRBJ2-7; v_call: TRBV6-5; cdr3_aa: ASSNGNYYEQY
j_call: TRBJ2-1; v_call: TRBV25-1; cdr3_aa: ASSQPGLAGSSYNEQF
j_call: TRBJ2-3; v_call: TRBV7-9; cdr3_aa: ASSSLRDTQY
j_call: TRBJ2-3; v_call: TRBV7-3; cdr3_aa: ASRATSGGADTQY
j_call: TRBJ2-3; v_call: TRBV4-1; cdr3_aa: ASSPRHRSDADTQY
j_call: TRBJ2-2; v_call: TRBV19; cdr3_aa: ASSIVPGAYTGELF
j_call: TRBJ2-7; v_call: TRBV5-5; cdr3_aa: ASSFEWASYEQY
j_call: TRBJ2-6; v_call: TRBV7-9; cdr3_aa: ASSPRDAGANVLT
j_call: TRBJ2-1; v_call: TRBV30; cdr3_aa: AWRGAGAYNEQF
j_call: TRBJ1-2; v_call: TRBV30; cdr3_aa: AWSRQGFGYT
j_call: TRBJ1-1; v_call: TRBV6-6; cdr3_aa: ASSHGQDTEAF
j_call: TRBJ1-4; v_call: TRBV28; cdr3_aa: ASSLGGSANEKLF
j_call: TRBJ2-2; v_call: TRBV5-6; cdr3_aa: ASSLGGGELF
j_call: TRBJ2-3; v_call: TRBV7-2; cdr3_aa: ASSLSTDTQY
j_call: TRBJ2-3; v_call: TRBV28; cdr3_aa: ASSSPPGQGVDTQY
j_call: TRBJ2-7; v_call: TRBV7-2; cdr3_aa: ASSLSRTGYEQY
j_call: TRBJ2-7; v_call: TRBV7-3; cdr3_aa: ASSLTPGRSYEQY
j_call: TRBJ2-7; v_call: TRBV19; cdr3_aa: ASSINGDYEQY